These T cell receptor beta chains were read from a single sample in a study of cytomegalovirus exposure and HLA in healthy donors. Profiling relied on immunoSEQ multiplex PCR, and the TCRdb table lists in-frame clones only, not all of them. This table has 150,000 to 160,000 clones, under 80% appearing once. Material for sequencing was PBMCs. Receptors were obtained from a man aged 30-40 years in good health and CMV-seronegative. The CDR3 runs from the conserved cysteine through the conserved F or W. Fields, in order: clone size, D gene, V gene, J gene, CDR3 protein, CDR3 DNA. D genes are given only for firm matches. Only part of the rows carry a size: once, few, many, or a class if the clone is expanded.

clone_size: few; d_call: TRBD1; v_call: TRBV10-3; j_call: TRBJ2-1; cdr3_aa: CAISEGQGSYNEQFF; cdr3_nt: TGTGCCATCAGTGAGGGACAGGGCTCCTACAATGAGCAGTTCTTC
clone_size: -; d_call: TRBD2; v_call: TRBV2; j_call: TRBJ2-1; cdr3_aa: CASSEGGGSSYNEQFF; cdr3_nt: TGTGCCAGCAGTGAGGGCGGGGGGAGCTCCTACAATGAGCAGTTCTTC
clone_size: -; d_call: TRBD1; v_call: TRBV5-4; j_call: TRBJ2-2; cdr3_aa: CASSLDRGDGELFF; cdr3_nt: TGTGCCAGCAGCTTGGACAGGGGTGACGGGGAGCTGTTTTTT
clone_size: -; d_call: TRBD2; v_call: TRBV27; j_call: TRBJ2-1; cdr3_aa: CASRPDRTSGGLYNEQFF; cdr3_nt: TGTGCCAGCAGACCCGACCGAACTAGCGGGGGGCTCTACAATGAGCAGTTCTTC
clone_size: -; d_call: TRBD1; v_call: TRBV7-9; j_call: TRBJ1-1; cdr3_aa: CASRTGVGGNTEAFF; cdr3_nt: TGTGCCAGCAGAACAGGGGTCGGGGGAAACACTGAAGCTTTCTTT
clone_size: once; d_call: TRBD1; v_call: TRBV11-1; j_call: TRBJ2-1; cdr3_aa: CASSLGTGGLYNEQFF; cdr3_nt: TGTGCCAGCAGCTTAGGGACAGGGGGTCTCTACAATGAGCAGTTCTTC
clone_size: -; d_call: TRBD1; v_call: TRBV5-4; j_call: TRBJ1-1; cdr3_aa: CASSYSGQAREAFF; cdr3_nt: TGTGCCAGCAGCTATTCCGGACAGGCCCGTGAAGCTTTCTTT
clone_size: few; d_call: -; v_call: TRBV16; j_call: TRBJ2-2; cdr3_aa: CASSVTGLGTGELFF; cdr3_nt: TGTGCCAGCAGCGTGACTGGTCTGGGCACCGGGGAGCTGTTTTTT
clone_size: once; d_call: TRBD1; v_call: TRBV19; j_call: TRBJ1-5; cdr3_aa: CASSVSRDRAYSNQPQHF; cdr3_nt: TGTGCCAGTAGTGTTTCCCGGGACAGGGCTTATAGCAATCAGCCCCAGCATTTT
clone_size: many; d_call: -; v_call: TRBV5-4; j_call: TRBJ2-5; cdr3_aa: CASSLWPRGETQYF; cdr3_nt: TGTGCCAGCAGCTTGTGGCCCCGGGGGGAGACCCAGTACTTC
clone_size: -; d_call: TRBD1; v_call: TRBV7-2; j_call: TRBJ1-6; cdr3_aa: CASSIQGAAGSPLHF; cdr3_nt: TGTGCCAGCAGCATACAGGGGGCCGCGGGTTCACCCCTCCACTTT
clone_size: -; d_call: TRBD1; v_call: TRBV6-5; j_call: TRBJ2-2; cdr3_aa: CASSPPTGAGFEFF; cdr3_nt: TGTGCCAGCAGTCCACCGACAGGGGCCGGGTTCGAATTTTTT
clone_size: -; d_call: TRBD1; v_call: TRBV4-2; j_call: TRBJ2-7; cdr3_aa: CASSQLMSGQIYEQYF; cdr3_nt: TGTGCCAGCAGCCAATTGATGTCGGGACAGATCTACGAGCAGTACTTC
clone_size: once; d_call: TRBD1; v_call: TRBV19; j_call: TRBJ1-4; cdr3_aa: CASSAQGAISEKLFF; cdr3_nt: TGTGCCAGTAGTGCACAGGGGGCGATTAGTGAAAAACTGTTTTTT
clone_size: -; d_call: -; v_call: TRBV29-1; j_call: TRBJ1-2; cdr3_aa: CSVAGANGYTF; cdr3_nt: TGCAGCGTTGCAGGGGCGAATGGCTACACCTTC
clone_size: -; d_call: -; v_call: TRBV2; j_call: TRBJ2-1; cdr3_aa: CASKNEAGSDEQFF; cdr3_nt: TGTGCCAGCAAAAACGAAGCGGGCAGCGATGAGCAGTTCTTC
clone_size: -; d_call: -; v_call: TRBV4-3; j_call: TRBJ2-2; cdr3_aa: CASSLSNGGATTGELFF; cdr3_nt: TGCGCCAGCAGCCTAAGCAATGGGGGGGCGACCACCGGGGAGCTGTTTTTT
clone_size: few; d_call: -; v_call: TRBV4-1; j_call: TRBJ2-2; cdr3_aa: CASSQDGVNTGELFF; cdr3_nt: TGCGCCAGCAGCCAAGACGGGGTTAACACCGGGGAGCTGTTTTTT
clone_size: -; d_call: -; v_call: TRBV30; j_call: TRBJ1-6; cdr3_aa: CAWSVQGNSPLHF; cdr3_nt: TGTGCCTGGAGTGTACAGGGTAATTCACCCCTCCACTTT
clone_size: once; d_call: -; v_call: TRBV14; j_call: TRBJ2-7; cdr3_aa: CASSQGVVRYEQYF; cdr3_nt: TGTGCCAGCAGCCAAGGCGTGGTCCGCTACGAGCAGTACTTC
clone_size: few; d_call: TRBD1; v_call: TRBV6-4; j_call: TRBJ2-1; cdr3_aa: CASSKGQGVTYNEQFF; cdr3_nt: TGTGCCAGCAGCAAGGGACAGGGTGTCACCTACAATGAGCAGTTCTTC
clone_size: -; d_call: -; v_call: TRBV7-2; j_call: TRBJ2-4; cdr3_aa: CASSLAGGARDIQYF; cdr3_nt: TGTGCCAGCAGCTTAGCTGGGGGGGCGCGGGACATTCAGTACTTC
clone_size: -; d_call: TRBD1; v_call: TRBV4-1; j_call: TRBJ1-4; cdr3_aa: CASSQEGAGGEKLFF; cdr3_nt: TGCGCCAGCAGCCAAGAAGGGGCAGGGGGAGAAAAACTGTTTTTT
clone_size: -; d_call: TRBD1; v_call: TRBV15; j_call: TRBJ1-2; cdr3_aa: CATSRGGTGGDGYTF; cdr3_nt: TGTGCCACCAGCAGAGGTGGGACAGGGGGCGATGGCTACACCTTC
clone_size: -; d_call: -; v_call: TRBV7-2; j_call: TRBJ1-6; cdr3_aa: CASSYNRAKNSPLHF; cdr3_nt: TGTGCCAGCAGCTACAACAGGGCCAAGAATTCACCCCTCCACTTT
clone_size: -; d_call: TRBD2; v_call: TRBV5-4; j_call: TRBJ2-7; cdr3_aa: CASSLAGGYSYEQYF; cdr3_nt: TGTGCCAGCAGCTTGGCGGGGGGGTACTCCTACGAGCAGTACTTC
clone_size: few; d_call: -; v_call: TRBV9; j_call: TRBJ1-5; cdr3_aa: CASSDGTLDQPQHF; cdr3_nt: TGTGCCAGCAGTGATGGGACACTCGATCAGCCCCAGCATTTT
clone_size: -; d_call: -; v_call: TRBV30; j_call: TRBJ1-2; cdr3_aa: CAWYSTNYGYTF; cdr3_nt: TGTGCCTGGTACAGTACTAACTATGGCTACACCTTC
clone_size: few; d_call: TRBD1; v_call: TRBV28; j_call: TRBJ1-2; cdr3_aa: CASITGTGVGYGYTF; cdr3_nt: TGTGCCAGCATCACTGGGACAGGGGTAGGCTATGGCTACACCTTC
clone_size: -; d_call: -; v_call: TRBV10-3; j_call: TRBJ1-2; cdr3_aa: CAISEEGTNYGYTF; cdr3_nt: TGTGCCATCAGTGAAGAGGGAACTAACTATGGCTACACCTTC
clone_size: -; d_call: TRBD2; v_call: TRBV18; j_call: TRBJ2-3; cdr3_aa: CASSPGLVGHTDTQYF; cdr3_nt: TGTGCCAGCTCACCAGGACTAGTCGGTCACACAGATACGCAGTATTTT
clone_size: once; d_call: -; v_call: TRBV5-1; j_call: TRBJ1-6; cdr3_aa: CASGEGENSPLHF; cdr3_nt: TGCGCCAGCGGGGAGGGTGAGAATTCACCCCTCCACTTT
clone_size: -; d_call: -; v_call: TRBV28; j_call: TRBJ2-7; cdr3_aa: CASGVTGNEQYF; cdr3_nt: TGTGCCAGTGGGGTTACAGGGAACGAGCAGTACTTC
clone_size: -; d_call: -; v_call: TRBV5-4; j_call: TRBJ1-1; cdr3_aa: CASSLPGYANTEAFF; cdr3_nt: TGTGCCAGCAGCTTGCCCGGTTATGCAAACACTGAAGCTTTCTTT
clone_size: -; d_call: TRBD1; v_call: TRBV7-2; j_call: TRBJ2-7; cdr3_aa: CASSIDRGRNEQYF; cdr3_nt: TGTGCCAGCAGCATTGACAGGGGGCGCAACGAGCAGTACTTC
clone_size: -; d_call: -; v_call: TRBV13; j_call: TRBJ1-4; cdr3_aa: CASSSFNEKLFF; cdr3_nt: TGTGCCAGCAGCTCTTTTAATGAAAAACTGTTTTTT
clone_size: -; d_call: -; v_call: TRBV6-1; j_call: TRBJ2-1; cdr3_aa: CASSELANSYNEQFF; cdr3_nt: TGTGCCAGCAGTGAGCTAGCGAACTCCTACAATGAGCAGTTCTTC
clone_size: once; d_call: TRBD1; v_call: TRBV5-1; j_call: TRBJ2-1; cdr3_aa: CASSYDRGTYNEQFF; cdr3_nt: TGCGCCAGCAGCTATGACAGGGGCACCTACAATGAGCAGTTCTTC
clone_size: -; d_call: TRBD2; v_call: TRBV19; j_call: TRBJ2-1; cdr3_aa: CARPGTSGYNEQFF; cdr3_nt: TGTGCCAGGCCCGGGACTAGCGGGTACAATGAGCAGTTCTTC
clone_size: few; d_call: TRBD2; v_call: TRBV10-3; j_call: TRBJ2-2; cdr3_aa: CAINIAGGIDTGELFF; cdr3_nt: TGTGCCATCAATATAGCGGGGGGGATTGACACCGGGGAGCTGTTTTTT
clone_size: -; d_call: -; v_call: TRBV4-2; j_call: TRBJ2-3; cdr3_aa: CASSQKRETSTDTQYF; cdr3_nt: TGTGCCAGCAGCCAAAAACGGGAAACTAGCACAGATACGCAGTATTTT
clone_size: -; d_call: -; v_call: TRBV2; j_call: TRBJ2-7; cdr3_aa: CASSVVEPAYEQYF; cdr3_nt: TGTGCCAGCAGTGTGGTGGAGCCAGCCTACGAGCAGTACTTC
clone_size: -; d_call: TRBD2; v_call: TRBV5-1; j_call: TRBJ2-2; cdr3_aa: CASSPGGEAGELFF; cdr3_nt: TGCGCCAGCAGCCCGGGGGGTGAGGCCGGGGAGCTGTTTTTT
clone_size: -; d_call: -; v_call: TRBV28; j_call: TRBJ1-2; cdr3_aa: CASSLGADNVRGYTF; cdr3_nt: TGTGCCAGCAGTTTAGGGGCGGATAACGTCCGCGGCTACACCTTC
clone_size: -; d_call: TRBD2; v_call: TRBV6-4; j_call: TRBJ2-1; cdr3_aa: CASSDSSGDTNEQFF; cdr3_nt: TGTGCCAGCAGTGACTCTAGCGGGGATACGAATGAGCAGTTCTTC
clone_size: -; d_call: TRBD2; v_call: TRBV7-9; j_call: TRBJ2-1; cdr3_aa: CASRKGFFGSSGVDEQFF; cdr3_nt: TGTGCCAGCAGAAAGGGGTTCTTCGGATCTAGCGGGGTTGATGAGCAGTTCTTC
clone_size: once; d_call: -; v_call: TRBV9; j_call: TRBJ2-2; cdr3_aa: CASSVAPPPGNTGELFF; cdr3_nt: TGTGCCAGCAGCGTAGCCCCGCCCCCCGGGAACACCGGGGAGCTGTTTTTT
clone_size: -; d_call: -; v_call: TRBV6-5; j_call: TRBJ2-7; cdr3_aa: CASSYSAQGYEQYF; cdr3_nt: TGTGCCAGCAGTTACTCCGCGCAGGGCTACGAGCAGTACTTC
clone_size: -; d_call: -; v_call: TRBV7-9; j_call: TRBJ2-7; cdr3_aa: CASSLDMARVNEQYF; cdr3_nt: TGTGCCAGCAGCTTAGATATGGCCAGGGTAAACGAGCAGTACTTC
clone_size: few; d_call: -; v_call: TRBV19; j_call: TRBJ1-1; cdr3_aa: CASSMGHGYAEAFF; cdr3_nt: TGTGCCAGTAGTATGGGACACGGTTATGCTGAAGCTTTCTTT